This is a list of T cell receptor beta chains from one sample in a study of blood T cells in healthy people across ages. TCRdb passed the 5' RACE reads through MiXCR, listing each CDR3 protein once. The table has more than 800,000 distinct CDR3 sequences, over 35% seen once. Sequenced input: blood. The receptors come from a woman aged 55-69 years in good health. CDR3s include the opening cysteine and the closing phenylalanine or tryptophan.

v_gene	j_gene	CDR3aa
TRBV6-1	NA	CASSAGRVGQFYEQYF
TRBV12-3/TRBV12-4	TRBJ2-7	CASSLGQGTTYEQYF
TRBV27	TRBJ2-1	CASSLTGRSDEQFF
TRBV5-1	TRBJ2-1	CASSPGGDHNEQVF
TRBV2	TRBJ2-5	CASSGIFRGQGKETQYF
TRBV7-9	TRBJ2-1	CASSLGPQQFF
TRBV27	TRBJ2-7	CASTGTSEYEQYF
TRBV9	TRBJ2-3	CASSGTGLDTQYF
TRBV3-1	TRBJ2-1	CASSQVYNERFF
TRBV29-1	TRBJ2-4	CSVVTAKAGVRRNEQYF
TRBV20-1	TRBJ2-7	CSASRRTSGDLGEQYF
TRBV7-8	TRBJ2-7	CASSLVAGFASYEQYF
TRBV28	NA	CASSSPPHGSEQYF
TRBV5-1	TRBJ2-5	CASKNGQGQETQYF
TRBV12-3/TRBV12-4	TRBJ1-1	CASSLSKGGTEAFF
TRBV20-1	TRBJ2-1	CSARDGPIAGEGGYNEQFF
TRBV9	TRBJ2-5	CASSVRAGGKETQYF
TRBV20-1	TRBJ2-7	CSAASGRAREQYF
TRBV7-3	TRBJ2-3	CASSAPAGTSGSDTQYF
TRBV27	TRBJ2-3	CASSSRREAGETDTQYF
TRBV25-1	TRBJ1-1	CACSGDGGEAFF
TRBV6-1	TRBJ2-1	CASRRTSGHNEQFF
TRBV12-3/TRBV12-4	TRBJ2-5	CASSLARRPGETQYF
TRBV5-1	TRBJ2-3	CASSQGGQPSTDTQYF
TRBV3-1	TRBJ2-5	CASSRGQGGSQYF
TRBV5-6	TRBJ2-3	CTSSIGTEGTDTQYF
TRBV7-2	TRBJ2-7	CASSSAGTSGSREQYF
TRBV27	TRBJ2-2	CASSVYRGLGTGELFF
TRBV5-1	TRBJ1-2	CASSPGQGSGYTF
TRBV6-5	TRBJ1-6	CASSYPGNSPLHF
TRBV4-2	TRBJ2-1	CANSQKLEWTSAYNEQFF
TRBV28	TRBJ2-7	CASSSPRISGKTGEQYF